These 11 T cell receptor beta chains share one sample of origin, sequenced in a study of Graves' ophthalmopathy and Graves' hyperthyroidism. The TCR beta CDR3 regions underwent amplification from RNA transcripts. RT-PCR was first run with HTBI primers, then multiplex PCR in a second round. TCRdb reanalysed the multiplex PCR reads using MiXCR and keeps one entry per CDR3 protein. The data hold hundreds of thousands of distinct CDR3 sequences, with approximately 15% observed a single time. Sequencing was performed on blood. The receptors shown here come from a woman aged 25 to 45 with Graves' ophthalmopathy.

This clonotype was detected many times. V usage is TRBV15 and J usage is TRBJ2-5; the D gene could be TRBD1 or TRBD2 (5 bases each). The CDR3 extends over 15 amino acids. V lost 6 bases, J lost 2 bases, and 16 bases lay in between. CDR1 is LNHNV, CDR2 YYDKDF, per germline (reference sequence). The CDR3 region has the DNA TGTGCCACCAGTAATCCAAGGGGAGAACAAGAGACCCAGTACTTC. Amino acid sequence: CATSNPRGEQETQYF.

This clonotype was recorded many times. The chain links TRBV15 to TRBJ1-5; the D is unclear. The CDR3 contains 13 residues. Trimming removed 1 base at V and 9 bases at J, with 10 bases between. The V gene's germline CDR1 is LNHNV and CDR2 YYDKDF (reference sequence). CDR3: CATSRVEPSPQHF. CDR3 nucleotide sequence: TGTGCCACCAGCAGAGTTGAACCGTCGCCCCAGCATTTT.

The rearrangement joins TRBV29-1 to TRBJ2-7; weak D call: TRBD1 (5 bases). Germline V gene data show CDR1 as SQVTM and CDR2 as ANQGSEA. Trimming stripped 7 bases from V and 5 bases from J, with 18 bases between. The CDR3 length is 13 residues. The CDR3 loop is CSAMTAPADEQYF. CDR3 nucleotide sequence: TGCAGCGCGATGACAGCACCGGCGGACGAGCAGTACTTC.

In its sample, this clonotype was seen many times. The J gene is TRBJ2-7, the V gene TRBV6-2 or TRBV6-3; D is possibly TRBD2 (5 bases). Trimming shortened V by 0 bases and J by 7 bases, and 10 bases separated the two germline ends. CDR1 and CDR2 from the germline V gene are MNHEY and SVGEGT. The CDR3 runs 13 residues. The CDR3 reads CASSYSARGEQYF. DNA for the CDR3: TGTGCCAGCAGTTACTCAGCAAGAGGGGAGCAGTACTTC.

This clonotype was counted ten times or more. The chain carries TRBV2 and TRBJ1-3; the D is unclear. Germline CDR1 reads SNHLY; CDR2 reads FYNNEI. V was cut by 4 bases and J by 2 bases, with 9 bases left in between. There are 14 residues in the CDR3. The CDR3 reads CASSVPSAGNTIYF. The CDR3 DNA sequence: TGTGCCAGCAGTGTCCCTTCGGCTGGAAACACCATATATTTT. The full variable domain, with the rest looked up from reference TRBV2 and TRBJ1-3, is EPEVTQTPSHQVTQMGQEVILRCVPISNHLYFYWYRQILGQKVEFLVSFYNNEISEKSEIFDDQFSVERPDGSNFTLKIRSTKLEDSAMYFCASSVPSAGNTIYFGEGSWLTVV.

At least ten counts were recorded for this clonotype. V is TRBV12-3 or TRBV12-4 and J is TRBJ2-2; TRBD1 is a possible D gene (5 bases). This CDR3 is built from 15 residues. Deletions cut 7 bases from V and 2 bases from J, with 14 bases between. CDR3 sequence: CASTQDGQNTGELFF. The DNA of the CDR3 is TGTGCCAGCACCCAAGATGGACAAAACACCGGGGAGCTGTTTTTT.

Ten or more counts support this clonotype. The chain links TRBV27 to TRBJ1-2; D possibly corresponds to TRBD1 (5 bases). The V gene lost 7 bases and the J gene lost 2 bases, with 11 bases spanning the gap. Germline CDR1 is MNHEY and CDR2 is SMNVEV (reference sequence). CDR3 length: 13 residues. The CDR3 DNA sequence: TGTGCCAGCATGGCCAGGGAAAACTATGGCTACACCTTC. Translated, it gives CASMARENYGYTF.

This clonotype was picked up many times. The rearrangement joins TRBV3-1 to TRBJ2-4; possible D gene TRBD1, 6 bases. Trimming took off 4 bases at V and 4 bases at J, with 11 bases between the two ends. This CDR3 is built from 14 residues. CDR1 LGHDT and CDR2 YNNKEL come from the germline V gene (reference sequence). The CDR3 region has the DNA TGTGCCAGCAGCCTTCACAGGGATAAAAACATTCAGTACTTC. Its protein is CASSLHRDKNIQYF.

This chain links TRBV18 with TRBJ2-4; D gene unclear. This CDR3 spans 18 amino acids. Looked up from germline, CDR1 is KGHSH and CDR2 is LQKENI. V was shortened by 2 bases and J by 2 bases, with 19 bases between the two germline ends. CDR3 DNA sequence: TGTGCCAGCTCACCAAGTGCTTTGTCTGTGGGAACCAAAAACATTCAGTACTTC. Protein product: CASSPSALSVGTKNIQYF.

This clonotype has at least ten counts. V gene TRBV6-5 combines with J gene TRBJ2-7, with D possibly matching TRBD2 (7 bases). The germline gives CDR1 MNHEY, CDR2 SVGAGI. The CDR3 runs to 14 residues. V lost 11 bases, J lost 6 bases, and 23 bases lay in between. The CDR3 reads CASRGFTGRAEQYF. The CDR3 nucleotides are TGTGCCTCCCGCGGGTTCACAGGGAGGGCCGAGCAGTACTTC.

This clonotype occurred a few times. This chain joins TRBV4-1 and TRBJ1-3; D unresolved. V was pared by 2 bases and J by 3 bases, with 11 bases between. The V gene's germline CDR1 is MGHRA and CDR2 YSYEKL. CDR3 size: 15 residues. CDR3 sequence: CASSQKSLLGNTIYF. DNA of the CDR3: TGCGCCAGCAGCCAAAAGTCTCTACTTGGAAACACCATATATTTT.